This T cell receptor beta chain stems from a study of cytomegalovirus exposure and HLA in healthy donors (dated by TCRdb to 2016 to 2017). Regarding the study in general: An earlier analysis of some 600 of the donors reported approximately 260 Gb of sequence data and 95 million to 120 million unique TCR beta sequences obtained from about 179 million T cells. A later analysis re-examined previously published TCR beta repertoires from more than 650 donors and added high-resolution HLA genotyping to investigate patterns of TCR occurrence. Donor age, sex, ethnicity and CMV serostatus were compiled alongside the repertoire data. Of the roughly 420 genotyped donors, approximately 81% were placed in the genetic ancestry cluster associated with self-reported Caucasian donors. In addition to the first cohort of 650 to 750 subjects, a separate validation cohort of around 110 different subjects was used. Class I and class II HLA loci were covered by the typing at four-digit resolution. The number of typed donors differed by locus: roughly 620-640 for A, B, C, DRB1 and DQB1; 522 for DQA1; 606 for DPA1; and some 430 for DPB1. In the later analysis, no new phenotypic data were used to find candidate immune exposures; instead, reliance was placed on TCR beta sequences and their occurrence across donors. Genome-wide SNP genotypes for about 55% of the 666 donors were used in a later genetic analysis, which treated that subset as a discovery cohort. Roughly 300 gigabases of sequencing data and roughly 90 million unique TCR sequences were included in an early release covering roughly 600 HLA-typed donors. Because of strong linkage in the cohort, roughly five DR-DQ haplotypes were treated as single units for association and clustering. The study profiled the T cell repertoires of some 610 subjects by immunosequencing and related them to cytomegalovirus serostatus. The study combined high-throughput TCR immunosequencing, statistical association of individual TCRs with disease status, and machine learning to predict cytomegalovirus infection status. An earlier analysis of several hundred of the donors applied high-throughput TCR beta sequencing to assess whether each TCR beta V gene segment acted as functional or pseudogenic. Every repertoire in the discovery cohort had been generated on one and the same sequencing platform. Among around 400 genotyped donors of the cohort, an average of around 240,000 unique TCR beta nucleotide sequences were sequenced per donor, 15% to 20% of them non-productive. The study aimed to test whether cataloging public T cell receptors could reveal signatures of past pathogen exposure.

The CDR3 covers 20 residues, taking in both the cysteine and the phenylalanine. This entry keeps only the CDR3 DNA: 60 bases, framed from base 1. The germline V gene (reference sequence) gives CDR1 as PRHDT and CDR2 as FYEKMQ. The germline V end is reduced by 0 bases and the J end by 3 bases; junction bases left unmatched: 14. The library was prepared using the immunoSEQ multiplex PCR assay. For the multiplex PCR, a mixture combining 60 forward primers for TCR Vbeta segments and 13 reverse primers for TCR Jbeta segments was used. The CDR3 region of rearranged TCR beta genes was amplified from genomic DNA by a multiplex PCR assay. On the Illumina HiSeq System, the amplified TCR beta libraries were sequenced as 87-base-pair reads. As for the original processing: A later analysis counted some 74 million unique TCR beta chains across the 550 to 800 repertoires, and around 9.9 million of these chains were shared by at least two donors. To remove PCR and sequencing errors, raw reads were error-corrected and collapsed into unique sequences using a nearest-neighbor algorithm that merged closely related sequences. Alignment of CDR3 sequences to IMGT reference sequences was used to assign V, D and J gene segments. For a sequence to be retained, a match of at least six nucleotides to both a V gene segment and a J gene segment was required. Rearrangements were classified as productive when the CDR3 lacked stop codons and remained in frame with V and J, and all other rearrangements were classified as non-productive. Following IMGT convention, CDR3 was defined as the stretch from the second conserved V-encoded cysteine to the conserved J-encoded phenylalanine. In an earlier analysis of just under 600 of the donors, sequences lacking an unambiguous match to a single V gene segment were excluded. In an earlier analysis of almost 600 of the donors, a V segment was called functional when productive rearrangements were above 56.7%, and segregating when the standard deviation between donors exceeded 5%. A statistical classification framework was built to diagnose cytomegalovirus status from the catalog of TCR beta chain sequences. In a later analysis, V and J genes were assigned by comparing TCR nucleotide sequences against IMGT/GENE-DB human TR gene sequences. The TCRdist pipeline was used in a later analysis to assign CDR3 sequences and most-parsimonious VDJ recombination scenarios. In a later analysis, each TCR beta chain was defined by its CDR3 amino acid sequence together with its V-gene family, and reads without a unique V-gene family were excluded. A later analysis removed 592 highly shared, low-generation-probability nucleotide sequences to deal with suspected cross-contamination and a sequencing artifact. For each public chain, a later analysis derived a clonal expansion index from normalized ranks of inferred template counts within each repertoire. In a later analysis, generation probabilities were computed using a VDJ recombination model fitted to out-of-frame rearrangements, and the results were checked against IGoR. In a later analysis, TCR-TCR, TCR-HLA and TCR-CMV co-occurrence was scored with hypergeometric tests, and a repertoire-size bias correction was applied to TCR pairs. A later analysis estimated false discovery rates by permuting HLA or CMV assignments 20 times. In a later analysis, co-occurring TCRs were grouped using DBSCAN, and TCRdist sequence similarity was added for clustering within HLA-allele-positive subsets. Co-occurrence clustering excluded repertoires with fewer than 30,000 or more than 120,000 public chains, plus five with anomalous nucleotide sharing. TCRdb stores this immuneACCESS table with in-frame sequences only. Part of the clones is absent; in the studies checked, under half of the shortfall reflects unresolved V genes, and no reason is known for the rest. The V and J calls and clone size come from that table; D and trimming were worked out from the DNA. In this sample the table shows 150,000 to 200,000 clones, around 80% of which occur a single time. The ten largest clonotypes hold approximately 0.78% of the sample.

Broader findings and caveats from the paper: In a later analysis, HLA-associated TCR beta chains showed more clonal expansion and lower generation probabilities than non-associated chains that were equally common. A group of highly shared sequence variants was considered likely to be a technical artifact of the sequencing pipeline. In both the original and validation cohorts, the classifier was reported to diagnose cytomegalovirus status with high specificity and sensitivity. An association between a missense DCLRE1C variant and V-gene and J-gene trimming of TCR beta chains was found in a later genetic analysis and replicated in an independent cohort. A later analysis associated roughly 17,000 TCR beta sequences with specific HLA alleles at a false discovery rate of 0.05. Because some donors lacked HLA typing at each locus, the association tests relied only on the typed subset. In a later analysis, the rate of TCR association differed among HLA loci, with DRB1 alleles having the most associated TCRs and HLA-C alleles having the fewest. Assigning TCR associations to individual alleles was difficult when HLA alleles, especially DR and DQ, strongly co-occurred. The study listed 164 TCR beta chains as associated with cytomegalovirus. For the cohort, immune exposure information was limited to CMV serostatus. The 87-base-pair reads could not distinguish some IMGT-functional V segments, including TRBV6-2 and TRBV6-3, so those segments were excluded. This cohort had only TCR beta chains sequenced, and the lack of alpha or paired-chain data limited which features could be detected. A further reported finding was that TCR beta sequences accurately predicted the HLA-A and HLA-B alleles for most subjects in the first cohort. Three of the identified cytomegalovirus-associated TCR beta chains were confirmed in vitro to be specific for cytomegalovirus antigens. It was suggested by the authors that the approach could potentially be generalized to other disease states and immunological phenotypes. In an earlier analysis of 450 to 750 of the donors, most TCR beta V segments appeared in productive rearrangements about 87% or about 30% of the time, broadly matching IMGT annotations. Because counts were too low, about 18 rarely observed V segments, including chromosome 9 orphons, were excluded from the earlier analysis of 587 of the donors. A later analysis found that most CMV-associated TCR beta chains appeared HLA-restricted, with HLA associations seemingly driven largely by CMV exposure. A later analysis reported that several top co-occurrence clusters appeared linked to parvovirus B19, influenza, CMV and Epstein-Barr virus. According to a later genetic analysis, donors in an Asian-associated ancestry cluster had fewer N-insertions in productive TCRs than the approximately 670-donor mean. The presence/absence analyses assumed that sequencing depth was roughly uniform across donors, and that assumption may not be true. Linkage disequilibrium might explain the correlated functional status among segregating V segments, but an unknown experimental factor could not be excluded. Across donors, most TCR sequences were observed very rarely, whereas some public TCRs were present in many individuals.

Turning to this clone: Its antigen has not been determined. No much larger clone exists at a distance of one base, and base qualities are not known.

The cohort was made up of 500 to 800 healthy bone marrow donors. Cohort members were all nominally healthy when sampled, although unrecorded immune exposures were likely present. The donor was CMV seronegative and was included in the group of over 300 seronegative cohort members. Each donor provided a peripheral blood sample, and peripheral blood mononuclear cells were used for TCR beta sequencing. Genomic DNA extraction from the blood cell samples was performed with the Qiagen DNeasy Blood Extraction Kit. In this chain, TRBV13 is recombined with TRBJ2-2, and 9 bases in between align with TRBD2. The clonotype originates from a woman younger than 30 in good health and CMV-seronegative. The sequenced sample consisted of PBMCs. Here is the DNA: TGTGCCAGCAGCTTAGGCCGGCTAGCGGGACGACCCCCCCACACCGGGGAGCTGTTTTTT. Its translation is CASSLGRLAGRPPHTGELFF.